The sequence of this T cell receptor (beta chain) was determined in a study of T cells in Graves' hyperthyroidism and ophthalmopathy. Uncontrolled infection, other autoimmune disease, pregnancy and lactation each barred patients from inclusion. Clinicians diagnosed patients from clinical symptoms, serum thyroxine and TRAb, thyroid ultrasound and orbital computed tomography. It was 10 ml of fresh peripheral blood that supplied the PBMCs. CDR3 length: 14 amino acids. Per germline, CDR1 SEHNR and CDR2 FQNEAQ (reference sequence). Trimming stripped 8 bases from V and 0 bases from J, with 11 bases between. General observations from the study: Blood also contained most expanded thyroid clonotypes above 0.001.

This clonotype was detected ten times or more. Its antigen remains unidentified. Authors of the study amplified TCR beta CDR3 regions from RNA transcripts. Researchers ran a first-round RT-PCR on the TCR CDR3 using the HTBI primer set. TCRdb independently ran MiXCR on the multiplex PCR reads; one entry per CDR3 protein. Here the sample spans about 160,000 distinct CDR3 sequences, roughly 10% being singletons. Sample: blood. This chain connects TRBV7-9 to TRBJ2-1; a possible D gene is TRBD1 (5 bases). This receptor was identified in a woman between 18 and 29 years old with Graves' hyperthyroidism that later progressed to Graves' ophthalmopathy. CDR3 region: CASPDRSSYNEQFF. The DNA of the CDR3 is TGTGCCAGCCCCGACAGAAGCTCCTACAATGAGCAGTTCTTC.